This TCR beta chain was captured in a study of T cell responses to AZD1222 COVID-19 vaccine. This clone was recorded only once. CDR1 and CDR2 from the germline V gene are MGHRA and YSYEKL. V was clipped by 4 bases and J by 2 bases; unmatched bases: 2. The CDR3 has 13 residues. Generated by immunoSEQ multiplex PCR, the TCRdb table keeps only in-frame clones and is missing some. The top ten clones hold 5% to 6.5% of a sample with 55,000 to 65,000 clones, 89% of them seen once. The input for sequencing was peripheral blood, taken 28 days after the second AZD1222 dose. The clonotype was recovered from an adult who received the AZD1222 COVID-19 vaccine. The genes are TRBV4-1 and TRBJ2-7; TRBD1 matches 7 bases. CDR3 nucleotides: TGCGCCAGCAGCCTAGGGGGCCCCTACGAGCAGTACTTC. It translates to CASSLGGPYEQYF.